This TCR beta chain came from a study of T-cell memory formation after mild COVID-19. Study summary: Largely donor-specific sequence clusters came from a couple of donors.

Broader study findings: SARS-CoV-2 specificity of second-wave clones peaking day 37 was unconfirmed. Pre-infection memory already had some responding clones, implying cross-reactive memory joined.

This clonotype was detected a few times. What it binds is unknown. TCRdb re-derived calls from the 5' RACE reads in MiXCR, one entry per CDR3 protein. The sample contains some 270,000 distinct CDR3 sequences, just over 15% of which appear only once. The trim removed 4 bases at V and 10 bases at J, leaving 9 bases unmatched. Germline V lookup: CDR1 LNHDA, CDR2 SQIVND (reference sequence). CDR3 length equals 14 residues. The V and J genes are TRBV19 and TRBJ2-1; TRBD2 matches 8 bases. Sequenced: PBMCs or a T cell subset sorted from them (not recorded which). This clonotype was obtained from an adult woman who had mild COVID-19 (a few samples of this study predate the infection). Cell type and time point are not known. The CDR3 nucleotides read TGTGCCAGTAGTAAGACGGGAGGGCCTGGAGAGCAGTTCTTC. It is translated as CASSKTGGPGEQFF.